Detailed here is one T cell receptor beta chain. Its antigen is currently unknown. Cultured CD4+ T-cell DNA underwent Oncomine TCR Beta short-read sequencing. Via MiXCR, TCRdb re-called the PCR reads, giving one row per CDR3 protein. The sample yields approximately 17,000 distinct CDR3 sequences, 38% seen once. The source of the sample is a study of vaccination and CD4 T cells after COVID-19. On the study more broadly: Median time from second vaccine dose to sampling was approximately 69 days (14 to 241). Overlapping spike peptides of SARS-CoV-2, HCoV-NL63, HCoV-OC43 and HCoV-229E stimulated the cells. A CEFX pool, an HIV-1 Nef pool, or no peptide went to control cultures.

This sample's treatment: approximately nine-day PBMC culture with coronavirus spike peptide pools or control peptides (ViraFEST assay). Study results and caveats: Among convalescent patients, a median approximately 90% of reactive clones emerged only after vaccination.

The V and J ends lost 3 bases and 2 bases, in that order; junction bases with no gene match: 6. Germline-derived CDR1 and CDR2 are MNHEY and SVGEGT. The CDR3 length is 15 residues. Sequencing used CD4+ T cells from blood, cultured in vitro. The receptor was derived from a human donor who had recovered from COVID-19. The genes are TRBV6-2 or TRBV6-3 and TRBJ2-7; TRBD1 agrees at 8 bases. CDR3 DNA sequence: TGTGCCAGCAGTTATTCGACAGGGGCAACCTACGAGCAGTACTTC. This sequence encodes CASSYSTGATYEQYF.